The T cell receptor beta chain described here comes from a study of blood T cells in healthy people across ages. With a J-beta primer mix and a sample-barcoded 5' primer, a second PCR ran 7 to 11 cycles. In TCRdb, the 5' RACE reads were re-called with MiXCR into one record per CDR3 protein. The sample shows approximately 770,000 distinct CDR3 sequences, nearly 60% of them seen only once. Notes on the study in general: The donors' CMV status was not determined, possibly confounding changes in expanded clonotypes. No conclusive comparison of naive versus antigen-experienced cells was possible with unsorted PBMCs.

Investigators took 8.5 to 10 milliliters of peripheral blood from every donor. V was pared by 0 bases and J by 3 bases, with 5 bases of the junction left unmatched. The CDR3 covers 16 residues. CDR1 and CDR2 (germline): LNHNV, YYDKDF (reference sequence). In the case of this clonotype: Its specificity is unknown.

The rearrangement joins TRBV15 to TRBJ2-3; TRBD2 matches 8 bases. This TCR derives from a man aged 25 to 40 in good health. Material: blood. CDR3 loop: CATSREGREATDTQYF. DNA of the CDR3: TGTGCCACCAGCAGAGAGGGGCGGGAGGCGACAGATACGCAGTATTTT. The variable domain in full, completed from reference TRBV15 and TRBJ2-3, reads DAMVIQNPRYQVTQFGKPVTLSCSQTLNHNVMYWYQQKSSQAPKLLFHYYDKDFNNEADTPDNFQSRRPNTSFCFLDIRSPGLGDTAMYLCATSREGREATDTQYFGPGTRLTVL.